The source of this T cell receptor (beta chain) is a study of T-cell reconstitution after alpha-beta-depleted transplantation in children. V lost 4 bases, J lost 6 bases, and 9 bases stayed unmatched. This CDR3 has 14 residues. CDR1 is SGHVS, CDR2 FQNEAQ, per germline. It was with unique molecular identifiers that the TCRbeta library was prepared. A single record per CDR3 protein comes from TCRdb applying MiXCR to the PCR reads. The data contain 500,000 or so distinct CDR3 sequences, around a third of them seen just once; the ten biggest clones take up 2% to 3%. This clonotype is a singleton in its sample.

The sample consisted of PBMCs from the stem cell graft donor, taken from the stem cell graft. This chain connects TRBV7-8 to TRBJ2-7; TRBD1 aligns across 7 bases. The TCR originated in a human donor who donated a stem cell graft to a child with aplastic anemia. The CDR3 DNA reads TGTGCCAGCAGCTCCCGACAGGGAGCCGGCGAGCAGTACGTC. Amino acids: CASSSRQGAGEQYV.